This T cell receptor (beta chain) was identified in a study of shared T cell receptors in the human thymus. Sequenced by immunoSEQ multiplex PCR; TCRdb stores in-frame clones only, minus some. The data hold 720,000 or so clones, with approximately 83% observed a single time. The data also belong to a second study, concerning human thymus T cells. That publication notes: It looked as if thymic and blood repertoires used V and J genes in a biased way.

The source of this sequence is a girl less than two years old with a congenital heart defect. The sample taken for sequencing was thymocytes.

CDR3 bases: TGTGCCAGCCAGCGGGGAAGGGAAGAGACCCAGTACTTC. It specifies CASQRGREETQYF. The V gene is TRBV6-1, the J gene TRBJ2-5; 7 bases match TRBD2. The CDR3 is 13 residues long. V was pared by 8 bases and J by 3 bases, with 6 bases of the junction left unmatched. Germline-derived CDR1 and CDR2 are MNHNS and SASEGT.